The rows below give T cell receptor beta chains drawn from one sample of a study of beta chain bispecific antibodies for T cell cancers. TCRdb re-called the 5' RACE reads through MiXCR, storing one row per CDR3 protein. The profile shows about 20,000 distinct CDR3 sequences, about 2% of them singletons. These receptors are not linked to any known antigen. The sequencing here drew on healthy donor T cells cultured with leukemia cells, taken from a culture containing a bispecific antibody targeting TCR Vbeta12. These receptors came from a human donor in good health. Some clones in this sample may be carry-over from other donors' samples. CDR3s include the opening cysteine and the closing phenylalanine or tryptophan. D genes are given only for firm matches. The size entry gives once, few or many counts, or a class when the clone is expanded.

j_gene | abundance | d_gene | v_gene | CDR3nt | CDR3aa
TRBJ2-5 | many | TRBD2 | TRBV2 | TGTGCCAGAGGTCCGGGGGGGGGCCGGGTGCTCCAAGAGACCCAGTACTTC | CARGPGGGRVLQETQYF
TRBJ2-5 | many | TRBD2 | TRBV10-2 | TGCGCCAGCAGCCCCATTCTAGCGGCAGAGACCCAGTACTTC | CASSPILAAETQYF
TRBJ2-2 | many | - | TRBV14 | TGTGCCAGCAGCAAGGACAGATACACCGGGGAGCTGTTTTTT | CASSKDRYTGELFF
TRBJ2-1 | many | TRBD1 | TRBV3-1 | TGTGCCAGCAGCCACGGGACAGCCTACAATGAGCAGTTCTTC | CASSHGTAYNEQFF
TRBJ2-1 | many | - | TRBV27 | TGTGCCAGCAGTTTCTCAGGGGGGTATTTCGAGCAGTTCTTC | CASSFSGGYFEQFF
TRBJ2-5 | many | TRBD2 | TRBV4-2 | TGTGCCAGCAGCCTCGGACTAGCGGGGGGAAAAGAGACCCAGTACTTC | CASSLGLAGGKETQYF
TRBJ2-1 | many | - | TRBV25-1 | TGTGCCAGCAGTGAATACGGGGGAACTTATGGTGAGCAGTTCTTC | CASSEYGGTYGEQFF
TRBJ2-1 | many | - | TRBV9 | TGTGCCAGCAGCGTCGAGATATCCTCAGGCGATGAGCAGTTCTTC | CASSVEISSGDEQFF
TRBJ1-1 | many | - | TRBV5-5 | TGTGCCAGCAGCTTGGGGGCAGGGTTGTTGCCTGAAGCTTTCTTT | CASSLGAGLLPEAFF
TRBJ1-1 | many | TRBD1 | TRBV2 | TGTGCCAGCAGTGAAGACAGGGGAAACACTGAAGCTTTCTTT | CASSEDRGNTEAFF
TRBJ1-2 | many | TRBD1 | TRBV6-1 | TGTGCCAGCAGTGGCCTAGACAGGGCTGGCTACACCTTC | CASSGLDRAGYTF
TRBJ1-1 | many | - | TRBV4-1 | TGCGCCAGCAGCCAAGACATGACGAACACTGAAGCTTTCTTT | CASSQDMTNTEAFF
TRBJ2-7 | many | - | TRBV7-3 | TGTGCCAGCAGCTTAGACATCTCCTACGAGCAGTACTTC | CASSLDISYEQYF
TRBJ2-7 | many | - | TRBV7-9 | TGTGCCAGCAGCTGGGACTACGAGCAGTACTTC | CASSWDYEQYF
TRBJ2-3 | many | - | TRBV5-1 | TGCGCCAGCAGCTTAGAGCCCGAGGCAGATACGCAGTATTTT | CASSLEPEADTQYF
TRBJ1-1 | few | - | TRBV9 | TGTGCCAGCACCGTAGGTCCCGTACCGAACACTGAAGCTTTCTTT | CASTVGPVPNTEAFF
TRBJ2-7 | many | TRBD1 | TRBV14 | TGTGCCAGCAGCCACCCAGGGACAGGCCGAAGTTGGGAGCAGTACTTC | CASSHPGTGRSWEQYF
TRBJ1-2 | many | - | TRBV5-1 | TGCGCCAGCAGCCTCCGGAGATTTAACTATGGCTACACCTTC | CASSLRRFNYGYTF
TRBJ2-2 | many | TRBD1 | TRBV25-1 | TGTGCCAGCAGTGACGTACAGGGGTCGGGCGGGGAGCTGTTTTTT | CASSDVQGSGGELFF
TRBJ2-5 | few | TRBD2 | TRBV5-1 | TGCGCCAGCAGCTTGGGCGGGAGTGAAGAGACCCAGTACTTC | CASSLGGSEETQYF
TRBJ2-2 | many | - | TRBV6-1 | TGTGCCAGCAGTTACGTCGGGGAGCTGTTTTTT | CASSYVGELFF
TRBJ2-1 | many | TRBD2 | TRBV7-9 | TGTGCCAGCAGCTTAGACGGACTAGCGGGGAATGTTAAGCAGTTCTTC | CASSLDGLAGNVKQFF
TRBJ1-2 | many | - | TRBV28 | TGTGCCAGCAGTTCAGGGGTCGGCTACACCTTC | CASSSGVGYTF
TRBJ1-3 | many | - | TRBV5-5 | TGTGCCAGCAGCCTGAGGACAGCCGAGGGTAACTCTGGAAACACCATATATTTT | CASSLRTAEGNSGNTIYF
TRBJ1-1 | many | - | TRBV5-1 | TGCGCCAGCAGCACAGCCGCAGGAGTTGAAGCTTTCTTT | CASSTAAGVEAFF
TRBJ2-5 | many | TRBD1 | TRBV7-8 | TGTGCCAGCAGCCCACCCTCTACAGGGGTAGAAGAGACCCAGTACTTC | CASSPPSTGVEETQYF
TRBJ2-3 | many | - | TRBV6-6 | TGTGCCAGCAGCCTGGGGATGAGCACAGATACGCAGTATTTT | CASSLGMSTDTQYF
TRBJ2-7 | medium-sized | TRBD1 | TRBV5-1 | TGCGCCAGCAGCTCCCCGGGACAGGGGTTCGCCGAGCAGTACTTC | CASSSPGQGFAEQYF